This T cell receptor beta chain derives from a study of vaccination and CD4 T cells after COVID-19. Study conclusions and caveats: For convalescent patients, a median around 90% of reactive clones surfaced exclusively after vaccination.

In the case of this clonotype: What it binds is not known.

J lost 9 bases, V lost 0 bases, and 9 bases had no gene match. The CDR3 length is 15 residues. Germline CDR1 and CDR2: DFQATT and SNEGSKA (reference sequence). Once obtained from cultured CD4+ T cells, the DNA was sequenced using the Oncomine TCR Beta short-read assay. MiXCR was run by TCRdb on the PCR reads, yielding one entry per CDR3 protein. This sample has roughly 20,000 distinct CDR3 sequences, with approximately 65% found just once. Regarding treatment: approximately 9-day PBMC culture with coronavirus spike peptide pools or control peptides (ViraFEST assay). The starting material was CD4+ T cells from blood, cultured in vitro, obtained before SARS-CoV-2 vaccination. The chain couples TRBV20-1 to TRBJ1-5; 9 bases fit TRBD1. The clonotype comes from a human donor who received a COVID-19 vaccine. CDR3 nucleotide sequence: TGCAGTGCTAGAGATGCCCGACAGGGGGGGGGGCCCCAGCATTTT. Protein product: CSARDARQGGGPQHF.